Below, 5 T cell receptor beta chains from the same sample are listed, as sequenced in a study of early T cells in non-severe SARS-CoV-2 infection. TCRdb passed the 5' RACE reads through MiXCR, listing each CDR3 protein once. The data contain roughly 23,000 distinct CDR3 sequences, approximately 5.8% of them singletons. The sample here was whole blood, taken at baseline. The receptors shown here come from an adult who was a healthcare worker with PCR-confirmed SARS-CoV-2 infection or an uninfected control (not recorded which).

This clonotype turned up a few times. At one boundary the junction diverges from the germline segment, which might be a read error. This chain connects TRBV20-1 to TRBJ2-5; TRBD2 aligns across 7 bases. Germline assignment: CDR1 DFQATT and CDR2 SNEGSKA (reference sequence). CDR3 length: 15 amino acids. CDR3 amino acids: CSAPGWEGIQETQYF. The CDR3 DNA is TGTAGTGCCCCCGGGTGGGAGGGAATACAAGAGACCCAGTACTTC.

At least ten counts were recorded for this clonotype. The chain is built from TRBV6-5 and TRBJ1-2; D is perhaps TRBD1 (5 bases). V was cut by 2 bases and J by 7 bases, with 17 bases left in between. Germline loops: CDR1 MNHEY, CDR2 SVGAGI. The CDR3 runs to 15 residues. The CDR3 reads CASSYAPHSGSGYTF. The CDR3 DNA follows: TGTGCCAGCAGTTACGCGCCACATTCAGGGAGTGGCTACACCTTC.

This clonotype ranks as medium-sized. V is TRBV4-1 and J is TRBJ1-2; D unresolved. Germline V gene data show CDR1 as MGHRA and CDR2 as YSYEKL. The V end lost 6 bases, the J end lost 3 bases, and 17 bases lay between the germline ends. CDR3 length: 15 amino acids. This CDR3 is CASSTERTSDYGYTF. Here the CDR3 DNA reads TGCGCCAGCAGTACAGAGAGGACTTCTGACTATGGCTACACCTTC.

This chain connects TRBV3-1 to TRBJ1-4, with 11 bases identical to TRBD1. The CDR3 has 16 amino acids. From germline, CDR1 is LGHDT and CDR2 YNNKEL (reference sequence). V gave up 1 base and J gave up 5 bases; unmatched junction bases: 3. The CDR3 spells CASSQAWDRGNEKLFF. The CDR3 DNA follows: TGTGCCAGCAGCCAAGCGTGGGACAGGGGGAATGAAAAACTGTTTTTT.

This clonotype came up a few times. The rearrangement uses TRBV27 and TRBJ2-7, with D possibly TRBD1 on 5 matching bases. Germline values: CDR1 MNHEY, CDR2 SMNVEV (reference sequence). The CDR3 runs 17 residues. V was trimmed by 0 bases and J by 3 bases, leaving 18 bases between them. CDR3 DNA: TGTGCCAGCAGTTTATCCGTGTACCGAGACAGAGACTACGAGCAGTACTTC. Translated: CASSLSVYRDRDYEQYF.